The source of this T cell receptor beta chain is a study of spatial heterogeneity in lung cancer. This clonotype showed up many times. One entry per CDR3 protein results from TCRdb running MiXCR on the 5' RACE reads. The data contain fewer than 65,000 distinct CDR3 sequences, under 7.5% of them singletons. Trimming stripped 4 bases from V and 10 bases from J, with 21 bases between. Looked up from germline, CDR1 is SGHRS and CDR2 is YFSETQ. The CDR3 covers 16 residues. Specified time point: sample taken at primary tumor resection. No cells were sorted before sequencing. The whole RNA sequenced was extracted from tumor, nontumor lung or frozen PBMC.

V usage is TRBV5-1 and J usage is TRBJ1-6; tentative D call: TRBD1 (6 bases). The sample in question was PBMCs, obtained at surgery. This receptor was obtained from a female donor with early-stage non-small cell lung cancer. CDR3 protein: CASSPYVRSGDSPLHF. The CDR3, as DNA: TGCGCCAGCAGCCCCTACGTAAGGTCAGGGGACTCACCCCTCCACTTT.